This T cell receptor (beta chain) came from a study of blood T cell repertoires in COVID-19. Whole-study context: Whether acute or convalescent, the COVID-19 samples came from the United States, Italy and Spain.

This CDR3 contains 15 residues. V was pared by 2 bases and J by 2 bases, with 2 bases of the junction left unmatched. Germline V gives CDR1 SGHDT, CDR2 YYEEEE. The protocol was immunoSEQ multiplex PCR, while the TCRdb copy is restricted to in-frame clones and leaves out a portion. The sample shows just under 95,000 clones, roughly 80% of them seen only once. This chain links TRBV5-6 with TRBJ1-5, with 9 bases aligning to TRBD1. The sample comprised peripheral blood. The receptor was derived from a human donor in a cohort sampled during active COVID-19. CDR3 DNA sequence: TGTGCCAGCAGCTTCTGGACAGGGGGCAATCAGCCCCAGCATTTT. It translates to CASSFWTGGNQPQHF.